Included here is one TCR beta chain sequence, with context. The junction had 12 bases not matched to a gene; V was cut back by 3 bases and J by 6 bases. CDR1 SGHRS and CDR2 YFSETQ come from the germline V gene. The CDR3 has 16 amino acids. A multiplex PCR was run with 60 Vbeta primers and 13 Jbeta primers. The repertoire was sequenced with immunoSEQ multiplex PCR; TCRdb's copy has only in-frame clones and lacks some. The sample shows around 140,000 clones, roughly 73% of them seen only once. The data originate from a study of cytomegalovirus exposure and HLA in healthy donors. The receptor comes from a male donor in good health and CMV-seronegative. The sample taken for sequencing was PBMCs. The chain joins TRBV5-1 to TRBJ2-3; TRBD1 aligns across 8 bases. The CDR3 nucleotides read TGCGCCAGCAGCTGGGCGACAGGGGCGATAATGGATACGCAGTATTTT. Its protein is CASSWATGAIMDTQYF.